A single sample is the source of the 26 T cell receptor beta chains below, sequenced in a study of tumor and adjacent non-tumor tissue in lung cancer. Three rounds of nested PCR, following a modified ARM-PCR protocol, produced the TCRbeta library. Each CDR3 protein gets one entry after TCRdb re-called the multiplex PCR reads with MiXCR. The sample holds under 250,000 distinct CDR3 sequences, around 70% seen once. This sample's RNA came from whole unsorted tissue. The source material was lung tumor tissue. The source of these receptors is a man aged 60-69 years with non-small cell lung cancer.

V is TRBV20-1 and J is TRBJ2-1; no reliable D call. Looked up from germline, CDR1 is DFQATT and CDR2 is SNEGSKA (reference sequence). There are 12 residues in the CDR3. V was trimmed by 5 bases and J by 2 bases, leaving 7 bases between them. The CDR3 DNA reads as TGCAGTGCTCACTGCCCCTACAATGAGCAGTTCTTC. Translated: CSAHCPYNEQFF.

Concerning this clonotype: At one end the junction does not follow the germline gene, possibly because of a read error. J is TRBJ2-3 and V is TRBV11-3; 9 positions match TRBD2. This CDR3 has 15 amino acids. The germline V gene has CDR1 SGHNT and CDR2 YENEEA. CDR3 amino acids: CASSFSSGTINTQYF. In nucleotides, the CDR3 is TGTGCCAGCAGCTTCTCTAGCGGGACCATTAATACGCAATATTTT. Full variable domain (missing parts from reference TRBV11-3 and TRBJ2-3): EAGVVQSPRYKIIEKKQPVAFWCNPISGHNTLYWYLQNLGQGPELLIRYENEEAVDDSQLPKDRFSAERLKGVDSTLKIQPAELGDSAVYLCASSFSSGTINTQYFGPGTRLTVL.

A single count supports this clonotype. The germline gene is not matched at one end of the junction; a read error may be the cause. For the CDR3, the DNA is TGCAGCGCTAGATTAGATGAAGCGGGAGTGGACAATAAGCAGTTCTTC. It is translated as CSARLDEAGVDNKQFF. V gene TRBV20-1 combines with J gene TRBJ2-1, with 8 bases matching TRBD2. The germline gives CDR1 DFQATT, CDR2 SNEGSKA (reference sequence). There are 16 residues in the CDR3.

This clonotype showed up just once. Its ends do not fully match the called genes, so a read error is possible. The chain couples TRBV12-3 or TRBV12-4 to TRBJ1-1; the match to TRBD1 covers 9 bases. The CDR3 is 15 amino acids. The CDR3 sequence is CTSTGTGPKRAEAFF. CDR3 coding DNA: TGTACCAGCACCGGGACAGGGCCAAAAAGGGCAGAAGCTTTCTTT.

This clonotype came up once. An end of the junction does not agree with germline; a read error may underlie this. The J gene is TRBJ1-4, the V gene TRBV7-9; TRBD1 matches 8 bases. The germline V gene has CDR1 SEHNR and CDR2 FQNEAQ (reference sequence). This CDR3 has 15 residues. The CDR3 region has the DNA TGTGTCAGCAGCTTTTCAGGGGGCACAAGGGAAAAACTGTTTTTT. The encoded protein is CVSSFSGGTREKLFF.

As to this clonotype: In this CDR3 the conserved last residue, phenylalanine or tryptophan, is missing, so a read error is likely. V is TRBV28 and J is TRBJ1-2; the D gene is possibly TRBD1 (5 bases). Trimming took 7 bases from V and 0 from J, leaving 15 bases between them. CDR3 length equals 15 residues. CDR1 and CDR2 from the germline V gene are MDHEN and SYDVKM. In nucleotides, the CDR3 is TGTGCCAGCAAAGGGGCAGCAAAGACTAACTATGGCTACACCATC. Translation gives CASKGAAKTNYGYTI.

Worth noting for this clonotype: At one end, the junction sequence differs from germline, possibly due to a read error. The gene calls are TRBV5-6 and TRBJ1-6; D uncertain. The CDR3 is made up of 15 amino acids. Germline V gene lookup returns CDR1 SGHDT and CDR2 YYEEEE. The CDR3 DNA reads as TGTACCAGCAGCGAATGGTCAGCCAGAAATTCACCCCTCCACTTT. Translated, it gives CTSSEWSARNSPLHF.

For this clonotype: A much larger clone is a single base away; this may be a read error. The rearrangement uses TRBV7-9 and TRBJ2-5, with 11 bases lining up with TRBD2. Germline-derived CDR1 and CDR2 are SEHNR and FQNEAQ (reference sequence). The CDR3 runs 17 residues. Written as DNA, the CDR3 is TGTGCCAGCAGCCCGGTAGCGGGAGGGACAGTCCGGGAGATCCAGTACTTC. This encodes CASSPVAGGTVREIQYF.

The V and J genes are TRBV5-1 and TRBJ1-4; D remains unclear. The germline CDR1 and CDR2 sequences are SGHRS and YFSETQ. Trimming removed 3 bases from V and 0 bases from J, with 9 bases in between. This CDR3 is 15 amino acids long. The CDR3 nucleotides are TGCGCCAGCAGCTCGAACGCCGCAACTAATGAAAAACTGTTTTTT. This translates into CASSSNAATNEKLFF.

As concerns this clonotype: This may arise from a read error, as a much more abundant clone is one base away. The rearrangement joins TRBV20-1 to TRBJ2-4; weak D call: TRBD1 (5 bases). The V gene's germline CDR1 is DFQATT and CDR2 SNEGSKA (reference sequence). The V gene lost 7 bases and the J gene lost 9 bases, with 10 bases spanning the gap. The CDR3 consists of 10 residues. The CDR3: CSVHDSIQYF. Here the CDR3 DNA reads TGCAGTGTCCATGACAGCATTCAGTACTTC.

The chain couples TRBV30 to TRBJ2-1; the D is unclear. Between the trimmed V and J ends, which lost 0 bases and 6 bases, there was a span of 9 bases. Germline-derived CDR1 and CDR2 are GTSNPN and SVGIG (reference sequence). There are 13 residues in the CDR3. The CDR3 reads CAWSVLSSNEQFF. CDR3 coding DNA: TGTGCCTGGAGTGTACTGAGTTCCAATGAGCAGTTCTTC.

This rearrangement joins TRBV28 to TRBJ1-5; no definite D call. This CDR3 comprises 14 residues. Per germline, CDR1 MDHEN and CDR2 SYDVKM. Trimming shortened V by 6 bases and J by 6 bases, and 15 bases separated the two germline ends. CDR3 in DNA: TGTGCCAGCAGCCGGGCCCTGAGCGGTCAGCCCCAGCATTTT. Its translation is CASSRALSGQPQHF.

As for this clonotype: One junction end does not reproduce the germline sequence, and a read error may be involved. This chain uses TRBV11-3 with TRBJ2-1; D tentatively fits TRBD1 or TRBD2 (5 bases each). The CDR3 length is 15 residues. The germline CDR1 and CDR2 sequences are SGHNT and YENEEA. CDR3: CASSLYGAAFNEQSF. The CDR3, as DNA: TGTGCTAGCAGCTTATACGGGGCGGCATTCAATGAGCAGTCCTTC.

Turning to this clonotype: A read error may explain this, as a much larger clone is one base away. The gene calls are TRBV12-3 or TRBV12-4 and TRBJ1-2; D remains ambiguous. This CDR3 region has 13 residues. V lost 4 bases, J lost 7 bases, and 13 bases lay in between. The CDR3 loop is CASSSRKESGYTF. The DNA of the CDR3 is TGTGCCAGCAGTTCCCGTAAGGAGAGTGGCTACACCTTC.

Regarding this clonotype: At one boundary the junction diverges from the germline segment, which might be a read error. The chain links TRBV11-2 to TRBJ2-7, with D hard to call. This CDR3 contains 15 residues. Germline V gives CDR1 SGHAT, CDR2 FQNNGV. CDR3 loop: CASSSSPGLAYEQYF. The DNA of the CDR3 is TGTGCCAGCAGCTCGAGCCCCGGGCTCGCCTACGAGCAGTATTTC.

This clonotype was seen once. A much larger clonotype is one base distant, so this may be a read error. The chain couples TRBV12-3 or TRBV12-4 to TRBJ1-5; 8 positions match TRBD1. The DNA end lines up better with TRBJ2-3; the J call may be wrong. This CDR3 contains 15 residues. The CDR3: CASSFRQGSNQPQYF. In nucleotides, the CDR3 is TGTGCCAGCAGTTTCAGACAGGGGAGCAATCAGCCCCAGTATTTT.

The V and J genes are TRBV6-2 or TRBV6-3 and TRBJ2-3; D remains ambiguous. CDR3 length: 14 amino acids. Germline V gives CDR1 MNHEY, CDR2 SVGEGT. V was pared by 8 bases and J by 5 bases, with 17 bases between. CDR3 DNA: TGTGCCAGCGGTTCCCTGGCCAAAAGAGATACGCAGTATTTT. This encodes CASGSLAKRDTQYF.

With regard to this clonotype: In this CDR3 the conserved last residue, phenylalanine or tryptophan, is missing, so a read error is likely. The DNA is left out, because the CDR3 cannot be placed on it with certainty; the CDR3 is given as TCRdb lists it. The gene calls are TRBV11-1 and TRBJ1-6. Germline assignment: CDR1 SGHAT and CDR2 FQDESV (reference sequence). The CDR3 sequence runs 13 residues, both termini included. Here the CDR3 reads CASSYKLDSPLRY.

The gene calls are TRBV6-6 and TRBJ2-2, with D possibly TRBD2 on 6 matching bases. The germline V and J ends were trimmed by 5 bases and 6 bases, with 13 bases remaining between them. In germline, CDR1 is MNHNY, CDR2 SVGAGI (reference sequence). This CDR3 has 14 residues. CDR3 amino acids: CASSPYRDSGELFF. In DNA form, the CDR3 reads TGTGCCAGCAGTCCGTACCGGGACTCCGGGGAGCTGTTTTTT.

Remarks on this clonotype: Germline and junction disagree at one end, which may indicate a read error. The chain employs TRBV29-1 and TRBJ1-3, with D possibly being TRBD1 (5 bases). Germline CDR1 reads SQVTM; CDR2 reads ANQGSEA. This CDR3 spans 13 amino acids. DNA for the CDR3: TGCGGCGTCAGGGAGGGCTCTGGAAACACCATATATTTT. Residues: CGVREGSGNTIYF.

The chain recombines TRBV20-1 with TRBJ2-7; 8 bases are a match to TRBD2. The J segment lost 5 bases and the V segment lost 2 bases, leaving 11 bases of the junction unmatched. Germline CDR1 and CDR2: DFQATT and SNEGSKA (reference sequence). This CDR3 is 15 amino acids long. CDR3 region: CSARRFSGSMNEQYF. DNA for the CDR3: TGCAGTGCTAGAAGGTTCAGCGGGAGCATGAACGAGCAGTACTTC.

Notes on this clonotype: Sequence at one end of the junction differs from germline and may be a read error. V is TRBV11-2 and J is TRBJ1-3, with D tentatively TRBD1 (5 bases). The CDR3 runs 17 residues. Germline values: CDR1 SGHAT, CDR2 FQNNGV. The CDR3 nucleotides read TGTGCCAGTAGCTTAGCTCCGACGGGGCTCTCTGAAAACACCATATTTTTT. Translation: CASSLAPTGLSENTIFF.

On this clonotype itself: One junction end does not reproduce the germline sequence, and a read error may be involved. The CDR3 loop is CVSSSSLADYGYTF. The CDR3, as DNA: TGTGTCAGCAGCTCCTCGTTGGCGGACTATGGCTACACCTTC. The rearrangement links TRBV7-9 to TRBJ1-2; D unclear. CDR1 is SEHNR and CDR2 is FQNEAQ in the germline V gene (reference sequence). The CDR3 is made up of 14 amino acids.

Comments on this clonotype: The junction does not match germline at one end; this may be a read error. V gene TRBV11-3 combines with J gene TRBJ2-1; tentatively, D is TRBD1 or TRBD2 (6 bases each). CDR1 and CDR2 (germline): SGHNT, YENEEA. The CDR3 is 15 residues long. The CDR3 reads CASRFRVGGVNEHFF. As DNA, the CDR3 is TGTGCCAGCAGATTCAGAGTGGGGGGCGTGAATGAGCATTTCTTT.

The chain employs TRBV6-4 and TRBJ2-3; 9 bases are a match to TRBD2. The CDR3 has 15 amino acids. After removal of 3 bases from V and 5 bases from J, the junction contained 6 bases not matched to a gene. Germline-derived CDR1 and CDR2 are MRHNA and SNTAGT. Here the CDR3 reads CASSDGGGAVDTQYF. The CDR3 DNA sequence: TGTGCCAGCAGTGATGGCGGGGGGGCGGTAGATACGCAGTATTTT.

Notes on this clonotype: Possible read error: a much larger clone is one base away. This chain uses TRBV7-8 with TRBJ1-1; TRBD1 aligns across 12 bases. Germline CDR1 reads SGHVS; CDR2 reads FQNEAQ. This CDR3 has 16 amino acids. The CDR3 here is CGSSLAGGQGAGEAFF. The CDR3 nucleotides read TGTGGCAGCAGCTTAGCGGGGGGACAGGGGGCCGGTGAAGCTTTCTTT.